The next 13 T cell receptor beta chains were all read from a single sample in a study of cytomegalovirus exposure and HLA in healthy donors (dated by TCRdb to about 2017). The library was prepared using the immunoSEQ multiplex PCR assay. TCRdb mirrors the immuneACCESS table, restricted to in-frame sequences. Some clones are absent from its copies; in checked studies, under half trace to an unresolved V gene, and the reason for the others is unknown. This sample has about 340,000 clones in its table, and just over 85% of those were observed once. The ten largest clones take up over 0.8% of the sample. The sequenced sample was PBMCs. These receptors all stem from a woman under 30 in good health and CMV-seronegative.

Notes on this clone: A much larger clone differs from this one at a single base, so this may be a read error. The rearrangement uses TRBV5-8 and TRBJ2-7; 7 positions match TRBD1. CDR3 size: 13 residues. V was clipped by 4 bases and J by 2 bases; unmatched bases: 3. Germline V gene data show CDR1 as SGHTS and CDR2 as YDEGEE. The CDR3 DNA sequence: TGTGCCAGCAGCCCGGACAGGACCTACGAGCAGTACTTC. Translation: CASSPDRTYEQYF.

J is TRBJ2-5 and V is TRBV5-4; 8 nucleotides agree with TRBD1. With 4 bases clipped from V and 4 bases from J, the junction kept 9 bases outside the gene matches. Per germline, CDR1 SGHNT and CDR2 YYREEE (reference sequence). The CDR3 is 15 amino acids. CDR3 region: CASSHRTGKGETQYF. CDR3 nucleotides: TGTGCCAGCAGCCATAGGACAGGGAAGGGAGAGACCCAGTACTTC. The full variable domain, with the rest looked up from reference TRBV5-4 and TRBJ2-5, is ETGVTQSPTHLIKTRGQQVTLRCSSQSGHNTVSWYQQALGQGPQFIFQYYREEENGRGNFPPRFSGLQFPNYSSELNVNALELDDSALYLCASSHRTGKGETQYFGPGTRLLVL.

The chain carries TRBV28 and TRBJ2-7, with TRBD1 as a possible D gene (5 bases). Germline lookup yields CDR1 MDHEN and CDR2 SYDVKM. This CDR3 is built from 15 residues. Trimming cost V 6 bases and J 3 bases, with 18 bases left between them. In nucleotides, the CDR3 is TGTGCCAGCAGATCCTTGACAGTCTCCTACTACGAGCAGTACTTC. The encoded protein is CASRSLTVSYYEQYF. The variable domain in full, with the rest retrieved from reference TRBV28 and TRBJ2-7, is DVKVTQSSRYLVKRTGEKVFLECVQDMDHENMFWYRQDPGLGLRLIYFSYDVKMKEKGDIPEGYSVSREKKERFSLILESASTNQTSMYLCASRSLTVSYYEQYFGPGTRLTVT.

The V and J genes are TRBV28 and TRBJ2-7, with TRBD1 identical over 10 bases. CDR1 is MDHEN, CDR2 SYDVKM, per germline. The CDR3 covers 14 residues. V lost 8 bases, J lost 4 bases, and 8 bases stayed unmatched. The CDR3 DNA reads TGTGCCAGCTTTCCCGGGACAGGGGTGTACGAGCAGTACTTC. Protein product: CASFPGTGVYEQYF.

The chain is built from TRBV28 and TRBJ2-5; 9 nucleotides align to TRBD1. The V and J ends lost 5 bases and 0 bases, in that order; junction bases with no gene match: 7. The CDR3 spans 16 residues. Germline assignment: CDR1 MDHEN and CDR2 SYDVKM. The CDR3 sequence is CASSQTGQGYQETQYF. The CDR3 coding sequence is TGTGCCAGCAGTCAAACAGGACAGGGGTACCAAGAGACCCAGTACTTC.

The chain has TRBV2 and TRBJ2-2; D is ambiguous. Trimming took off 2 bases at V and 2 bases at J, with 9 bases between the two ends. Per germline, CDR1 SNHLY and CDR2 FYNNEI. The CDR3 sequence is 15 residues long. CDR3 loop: CASSEYNANTGELFF. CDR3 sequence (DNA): TGTGCCAGCAGTGAATACAACGCCAACACCGGGGAGCTGTTTTTT.

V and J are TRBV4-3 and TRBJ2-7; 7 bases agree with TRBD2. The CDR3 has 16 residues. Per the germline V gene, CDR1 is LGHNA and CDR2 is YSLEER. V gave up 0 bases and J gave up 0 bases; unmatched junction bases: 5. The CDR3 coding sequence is TGCGCCAGCAGCCAAGAAGCGGGGCCGAGCTCCTACGAGCAGTACTTC. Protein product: CASSQEAGPSSYEQYF.

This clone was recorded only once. For the CDR3, the DNA is TGTGCCAGCAGCTCCCCCCCAGGAAACTATGGCTACACCTTC. It is translated as CASSSPPGNYGYTF. This chain joins TRBV7-9 and TRBJ1-2; D remains ambiguous. Per germline, CDR1 SEHNR and CDR2 FQNEAQ (reference sequence). V gave up 4 bases and J gave up 2 bases, with 11 bases separating them. This CDR3 is 14 amino acids long.

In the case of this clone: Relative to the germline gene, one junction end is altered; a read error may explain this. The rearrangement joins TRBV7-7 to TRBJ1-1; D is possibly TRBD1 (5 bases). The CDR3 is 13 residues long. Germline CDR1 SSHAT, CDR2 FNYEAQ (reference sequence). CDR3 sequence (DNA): TGTGCTAGCAGCCCAGACAGTCTTGGTGAAGCTTTCTTT. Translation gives CASSPDSLGEAFF.

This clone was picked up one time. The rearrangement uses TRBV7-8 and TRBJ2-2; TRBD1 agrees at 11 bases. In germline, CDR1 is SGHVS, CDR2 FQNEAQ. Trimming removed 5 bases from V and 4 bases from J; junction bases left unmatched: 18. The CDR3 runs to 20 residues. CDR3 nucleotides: TGTGCCAGCAGCCAAGGGGGTGGGACAGGGGGAAGCGAGATCACCGGGGAGCTGTTTTTT. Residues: CASSQGGGTGGSEITGELFF.

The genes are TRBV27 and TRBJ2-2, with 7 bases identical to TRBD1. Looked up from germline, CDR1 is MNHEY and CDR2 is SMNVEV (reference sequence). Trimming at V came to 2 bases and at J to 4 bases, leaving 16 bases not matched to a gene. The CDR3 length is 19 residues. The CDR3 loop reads CASSLTPVTGIGGTGELFF. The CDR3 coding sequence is TGTGCCAGCAGTTTAACCCCCGTGACAGGGATTGGGGGCACCGGGGAGCTGTTTTTT.

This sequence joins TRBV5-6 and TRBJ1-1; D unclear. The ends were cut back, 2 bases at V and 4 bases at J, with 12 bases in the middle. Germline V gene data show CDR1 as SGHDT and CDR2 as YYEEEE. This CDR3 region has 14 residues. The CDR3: CASSLRGLGTEAFF. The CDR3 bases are TGTGCCAGCAGCTTACGGGGTTTGGGCACTGAAGCTTTCTTT.

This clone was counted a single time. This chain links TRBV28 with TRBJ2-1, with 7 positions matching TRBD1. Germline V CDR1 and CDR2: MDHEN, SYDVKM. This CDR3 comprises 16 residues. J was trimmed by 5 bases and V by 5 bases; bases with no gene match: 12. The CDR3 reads CASSLLDRVSHNEQFF. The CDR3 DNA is TGTGCCAGCAGTCTACTAGACAGGGTCTCACACAATGAGCAGTTCTTC.